This T cell receptor beta chain comes out of a study of T cells in Graves' hyperthyroidism and ophthalmopathy. Study-wide points: The blood repertoire included most of the expanded thyroid clonotypes above 0.001.

This clonotype was observed a few times. Its antigen is currently unknown. Germline V gene sequence: CDR1 LGHNT, CDR2 FRNRAP. This CDR3 spans 15 amino acids. Trimming cost V 6 bases and J 4 bases; bases outside gene matches: 8. Researchers took RNA transcripts and amplified the TCR beta CDR3 regions from them. Carried out on the TCR CDR3, a first-round RT-PCR used the HTBI primer set. TCRdb reanalysed the multiplex PCR reads using MiXCR and keeps one entry per CDR3 protein. The sample has hundreds of thousands of distinct CDR3 sequences, 15% to 20% seen once. Sequenced sample: blood. The J gene is TRBJ2-1, the V gene TRBV12-5; the match to TRBD2 covers 8 bases. The receptor comes from a young woman with Graves' hyperthyroidism. Written as DNA, the CDR3 is TGTGCTAGTGGCCCGGGACTAGGATCGTACAATGAGCAGTTCTTC. This gives the protein CASGPGLGSYNEQFF.